This T cell receptor beta chain was captured by sequencing in a study of neurological immune-mediated disorders. The unsorted libraries had their origin in 2 million PBMCs stored at -80 C. cDNA synthesis was performed by 5'RACE with 10-nucleotide random UMIs. Every sequencing run produced over 180 million TCR-beta sequences that came from 15-18 subjects. TCRdb re-called the 5' RACE reads with MiXCR, one entry per CDR3 protein. Among 30,000 to 45,000 distinct CDR3 sequences, over 9% were seen once, and the ten largest hold around 7%. This clonotype occurred many times. Its cognate antigen is unknown. The ends lost 5 bases at V and 2 bases at J; junction bases unmatched: 7. Germline V gene data show CDR1 as SGHAT and CDR2 as FQNNGV. There are 15 residues in the CDR3. Study results and limitations: Multiple sclerosis, the disease with the least TCR clonal expansion, fell below healthy controls, whereas HTLV-1-associated myelopathy showed the most.

The chain uses TRBV11-2 and TRBJ1-1; 8 nucleotides agree with TRBD1. Sequencing was carried out using PBMCs. This receptor was obtained from a woman in her 30s with HTLV-1-associated myelopathy (HAM/TSP). For the CDR3, the DNA is TGTGCCAGCAGCCCAGGGGACAGGAGAAACACTGAAGCTTTCTTT. As protein: CASSPGDRRNTEAFF.